The 31 T cell receptor beta chains reported below all come from one sample, sequenced in a study of Ad26.COV2.S vaccination and SARS-CoV-2 variants. TCRdb keeps only in-frame clones here, not all; method: immunoSEQ multiplex PCR. This sample carries roughly 680,000 clones, roughly 90% of them seen once, and the ten largest clones take 1.5%. Treatment reported: about 20 received Ad26.COV2.S at low or high dose, single or two shots; about five received placebo; per-sample allocation not given. Collection of samples fell on day 63 after the first vaccine or placebo injection. The sample consisted of peripheral blood, taken in a trial of Ad26.COV2.S vaccine versus placebo. The receptors were sampled from a person between 18 and 65 years old who received the Ad26.COV2.S COVID-19 vaccine or a placebo.

This chain joins TRBV12-5 and TRBJ2-7, with TRBD1 matching over 9 bases. Losses at the gene ends were 4 bases for V and 5 bases for J; bases not matched to a gene: 6. Germline V lookup: CDR1 LGHNT, CDR2 FRNRAP. The CDR3 runs 14 residues. This chain's CDR3 is CASGSGTGRNEQYF. The CDR3 DNA sequence: TGTGCTAGTGGTTCTGGGACAGGGCGGAACGAGCAGTACTTC.

The rearrangement links TRBV11-2 to TRBJ2-2, with 7 bases lining up with TRBD2. CDR1 is SGHAT, CDR2 FQNNGV, per germline. After removal of 5 bases from V and 8 bases from J, the junction contained 11 bases not matched to a gene. This CDR3 contains 15 residues. The CDR3 nucleotides read TGTGCCAGCAGCACACGACTAGCACCAACAGGGGAGCTGTTTTTT. It is translated as CASSTRLAPTGELFF.

The chain joins TRBV7-8 to TRBJ1-4; 8 nucleotides line up with TRBD1. CDR1 and CDR2 (germline): SGHVS, FQNEAQ. This CDR3 comprises 13 residues. Trimming cost V 7 bases and J 8 bases; bases outside gene matches: 6. The CDR3 here is CASTPGGWEKLFF. The CDR3 DNA sequence: TGTGCCAGCACACCAGGGGGCTGGGAAAAACTGTTTTTT.

The chain combines TRBV7-2 with TRBJ1-2; 7 bases are a match to TRBD1. From germline, CDR1 is SGHTA and CDR2 FQGNSA. The V gene end was trimmed by 7 bases and the J gene end by 2 bases; junction bases not matched to a gene: 4. The CDR3 has 13 residues. The CDR3 is CASTTDRNYGYTF. The DNA of the CDR3 is TGTGCCAGCACCACGGACAGGAACTATGGCTACACCTTC.

This chain joins TRBV5-4 and TRBJ2-7; 10 nucleotides line up with TRBD2. The CDR3 loop spans 16 amino acids. With V trimmed by 0 bases and J by 0 bases, 3 bases remained unmatched. Per germline, CDR1 SGHNT and CDR2 YYREEE (reference sequence). CDR3 residues: CASSLGASGSSYEQYF. For the CDR3, the DNA is TGTGCCAGCAGCTTGGGGGCTAGCGGGAGCTCCTACGAGCAGTACTTC.

This clone was seen a handful of times. Other DNA sequences within the sample encode an identical CDR3. The chain couples TRBV5-1 to TRBJ1-5; 10 bases map to TRBD1. The V segment lost 4 bases and the J segment 4 bases; nucleotides outside the gene matches: 5. Germline-derived CDR1 and CDR2 are SGHRS and YFSETQ. CDR3 length: 15 residues. CDR3 in amino acids: CASSPGTGDNQPQHF. The DNA of the CDR3 is TGCGCCAGCAGCCCCGGGACAGGGGATAATCAGCCCCAGCATTTT.

V is TRBV27 and J is TRBJ2-2, with a weak D call TRBD1 (6 bases). The CDR3 spans 14 residues. V lost 10 bases and J lost 4, with 16 bases in between. Germline loops: CDR1 MNHEY, CDR2 SMNVEV (reference sequence). The CDR3 DNA follows: TGTGCCACCGCTCAGGGGCCCACCACCGGGGAGCTGTTTTTT. Protein product: CATAQGPTTGELFF.

The V call is TRBV19, the J call TRBJ2-2, with 10 bases identical to TRBD2. V was pared by 2 bases and J by 6 bases, with 3 bases of the junction left unmatched. This CDR3 has 15 amino acids. Germline values: CDR1 LNHDA, CDR2 SQIVND (reference sequence). The CDR3 spells CASSIQLAGSGELFF. CDR3 sequence (DNA): TGTGCCAGTAGTATACAACTAGCGGGGTCCGGGGAGCTGTTTTTT.

This chain connects TRBV3-1 (or the pseudogene TRBV3-2) to TRBJ2-1; TRBD1 agrees at 7 bases. V shed 0 bases, J shed 4 bases, and the junction held 0 bases outside the gene matches. The CDR3 is made up of 14 amino acids. Germline V gene sequence: CDR1 LGHDT, CDR2 YNNKEL (reference sequence). CDR3 protein: CASSQDRGYNEQFF. The CDR3 nucleotides are TGTGCCAGCAGCCAAGACAGGGGGTACAATGAGCAGTTCTTC.

J is TRBJ1-2 and V is TRBV5-1; D unresolved. The CDR3 loop spans 14 amino acids. Germline assignment: CDR1 SGHRS and CDR2 YFSETQ. V lost 4 bases and J 4 bases, leaving 14 bases between the germline ends. The CDR3: CASSRPGVVYGYTF. In nucleotides, the CDR3 is TGCGCCAGCAGCCGGCCCGGAGTGGTCTATGGCTACACCTTC.

The V call is TRBV7-2, the J call TRBJ2-4; the match to TRBD2 covers 15 bases. The CDR3 spans 18 residues. Per the germline V gene, CDR1 is SGHTA and CDR2 is FQGNSA. The ends lost 5 bases at V and 8 bases at J; junction bases unmatched: 13. The CDR3 sequence is CASSHGLAGGTLWDIQYF. In nucleotides, the CDR3 is TGTGCCAGCAGCCACGGACTAGCGGGAGGGACCCTCTGGGACATTCAGTACTTC.

The table lists this clone with a count of one. The chain combines TRBV15 with TRBJ2-1; the D is unclear. Germline V gene sequence: CDR1 LNHNV, CDR2 YYDKDF (reference sequence). This CDR3 contains 12 residues. Between the trimmed V and J ends, which lost 1 base and 6 bases, there was a span of 4 bases. As DNA, the CDR3 is TGTGCCACCAGCAGAGTTGGCAATGAGCAGTTCTTC. Its translation: CATSRVGNEQFF.

CDR3 coding DNA: TGTGCCAGCAGCTCTGTCGGGGGGGTTGGAGATACGCAGTATTTT. Protein sequence: CASSSVGGVGDTQYF. The chain combines TRBV7-3 with TRBJ2-3, with 8 bases matching TRBD2. The CDR3 spans 15 residues. Trimming at V came to 4 bases and at J to 5 bases, leaving 8 bases not matched to a gene. Germline V CDR1 and CDR2: SGHTA, FQGTGA.

The chain joins TRBV18 to TRBJ1-1, with TRBD1 matching over 7 bases. The CDR3 is 15 amino acids. Germline lookup yields CDR1 KGHSH and CDR2 LQKENI. The ends lost 6 bases at V and 0 bases at J; junction bases unmatched: 7. In DNA, the CDR3 is TGTGCCAGCTCGCCTAAGACAGGGTTGAACACTGAAGCTTTCTTT. It encodes CASSPKTGLNTEAFF.

The chain has TRBV4-2 and TRBJ2-7, with 9 bases lining up with TRBD1. CDR1 and CDR2 from the germline V gene are LGHNA and YNFKEQ. The CDR3 has 15 amino acids. J lost 7 bases, V lost 3 bases, and 10 bases had no gene match. The CDR3 reads CASSHPAQGAGEQYF. In DNA form, the CDR3 reads TGTGCCAGCAGCCATCCCGCACAGGGGGCGGGGGAGCAGTACTTC.

This clone has only one observation. This rearrangement joins TRBV6-5 to TRBJ2-5; TRBD1 is a possible D gene (5 bases). Germline loops: CDR1 MNHEY, CDR2 SVGAGI. The CDR3 extends over 16 amino acids. V lost 1 base and J 2 bases, leaving 14 bases between the germline ends. The CDR3 protein is CASSYFLGANQETQYF. The CDR3 bases are TGTGCCAGCAGTTACTTTTTAGGGGCGAATCAAGAGACCCAGTACTTC.

CDR3 nucleotides: TGTGCCAGCTCACCCCCGACCGGGACTAGCGGATACAATGAGCAGTTCTTC. Translation: CASSPPTGTSGYNEQFF. The chain carries TRBV18 and TRBJ2-1, with TRBD2 matching over 11 bases. V lost 3 bases and J lost 4; bases outside the gene matches: 8. CDR1 KGHSH and CDR2 LQKENI come from the germline V gene. The length of the CDR3 is 17 residues.

This clone was detected a few times. The CDR3 DNA is TGCGCCAGCAGCCAAGAAAACAGCGCCTGGTATGGCTACACCTTC. Encoded protein: CASSQENSAWYGYTF. This rearrangement joins TRBV4-1 to TRBJ1-2, with D unresolved. The length of the CDR3 is 15 residues. From germline, CDR1 is MGHRA and CDR2 YSYEKL. V lost 0 bases and J 5 bases, leaving 13 bases between the germline ends.

This clone was recorded only once. The chain combines TRBV6-4 with TRBJ2-6; D is unresolved. This CDR3 region has 15 residues. With 0 bases removed from V and 0 bases from J, the gap between germline ends came to 3 bases. In germline, CDR1 is MRHNA, CDR2 SNTAGT. The CDR3 nucleotides are TGTGCCAGCAGTGACTCGACCTCTGGGGCCAACGTCCTGACTTTC. Translation: CASSDSTSGANVLTF.

This clone was found many times. The rearrangement uses TRBV7-8 and TRBJ2-1; D uncertain. Germline CDR1 is SGHVS and CDR2 is FQNEAQ. The ends were cut back, 1 base at V and 9 bases at J, with 19 bases in the middle. This CDR3 has 16 residues. The CDR3 nucleotides read TGTGCCAGCAGCTTAGGGACCCAGAACCTAGTCGGTGAGCAGTTCTTC. Translation gives CASSLGTQNLVGEQFF.

This chain joins TRBV19 and TRBJ1-3, with 7 nucleotides matching TRBD1. CDR3 size: 14 residues. Looked up from germline, CDR1 is LNHDA and CDR2 is SQIVND (reference sequence). With V trimmed by 7 bases and J by 10 bases, 13 bases remained unmatched. CDR3 bases: TGTGCCAGTACTACCGGGACAGTGCGGCAAACCATATATTTT. Protein: CASTTGTVRQTIYF.

The J gene is TRBJ1-1, the V gene TRBV18, with 7 nucleotides matching TRBD1. From germline, CDR1 is KGHSH and CDR2 LQKENI. V shed 6 bases, J shed 8 bases, and the junction held 6 bases outside the gene matches. CDR3 size: 12 residues. CDR3 nucleotide sequence: TGTGCCAGCTCTCCGGGACAGTCCGAAGCTTTCTTT. Protein: CASSPGQSEAFF.

In DNA, the CDR3 is TGTGCCAGCAGTTGGGGGCCAGCGGGTGGGGAGCTGTTTTTT. This encodes CASSWGPAGGELFF. This chain links TRBV6-5 with TRBJ2-2; either TRBD1 or TRBD2 may supply D (6 bases each). The germline V gene encodes CDR1 MNHEY and CDR2 SVGAGI. Trimming removed 4 bases at V and 8 bases at J, with 14 bases between. This CDR3 spans 14 amino acids.

In DNA form, the CDR3 reads TGTGCCAGCAGTCGAAGGGCCCTGACGCCTACCTACGAGCAGTACTTC. Amino acids: CASSRRALTPTYEQYF. The gene calls are TRBV6-6 and TRBJ2-7; D ambiguous. The CDR3 contains 16 residues. The V gene's germline CDR1 is MNHNY and CDR2 SVGAGI (reference sequence). The V end lost 5 bases, the J end lost 2 bases, and 19 bases lay between the germline ends.

The genes are TRBV24-1 and TRBJ1-1; D is uncertain. V was trimmed by 2 bases and J by 1 base, leaving 4 bases between them. CDR1 and CDR2 from the germline V gene are KGHDR and SFDVKD. The CDR3 runs 13 residues. The CDR3 nucleotides are TGTGCCACCAGTGATTCCGGGAACACTGAAGCTTTCTTT. As protein: CATSDSGNTEAFF.

J is TRBJ2-3 and V is TRBV29-1; 9 bases map to TRBD1. The trim removed 3 bases at V and 2 bases at J, leaving 6 bases unmatched. Germline assignment: CDR1 SQVTM and CDR2 ANQGSEA. CDR3 length: 15 amino acids. CDR3 bases: TGCAGCGTTGAGGGACAGGGAGGCCTCACAGATACGCAGTATTTT. This encodes CSVEGQGGLTDTQYF.

The chain has TRBV19 and TRBJ1-1; no definite D call. In germline, CDR1 is LNHDA, CDR2 SQIVND (reference sequence). V gave up 3 bases and J gave up 7 bases, with 15 bases separating them. The CDR3 has 14 residues. CDR3 residues: CASSIYSGGYEAFF. The CDR3, as DNA: TGTGCCAGTAGTATTTATTCCGGCGGGTATGAAGCTTTCTTT.

The chain couples TRBV3-1 (or the pseudogene TRBV3-2) to TRBJ1-1; D is ambiguous. The germline V gene has CDR1 LGHDT and CDR2 YNNKEL (reference sequence). The CDR3 totals 14 residues. The V end lost 8 bases, the J end lost 3 bases, and 16 bases lay between the germline ends. Written as DNA, the CDR3 is TGTGCCAGCGGAACGTGGCCGCGGGACACTGAAGCTTTCTTT. It codes for CASGTWPRDTEAFF.

This clone was seen just once. The genes are TRBV30 and TRBJ2-5; 11 nucleotides align to TRBD2. The CDR3 loop spans 13 amino acids. V gave up 5 bases and J gave up 5 bases; unmatched junction bases: 4. Germline CDR1 reads GTSNPN; CDR2 reads SVGIG (reference sequence). The chain's CDR3 is CAWSTSGTETQYF. The DNA for the CDR3 is TGTGCCTGGTCGACTAGCGGGACGGAGACCCAGTACTTC. The full variable domain, completed using reference TRBV30 and TRBJ2-5, is SQTIHQWPATLVQPVGSPLSLECTVEGTSNPNLYWYRQAAGRGLQLLFYSVGIGQISSEVPQNLSASRPQDRQFILSSKKLLLSDSGFYLCAWSTSGTETQYFGPGTRLLVL.

The J gene is TRBJ1-2, the V gene TRBV27; no definite D call. The CDR3 contains 17 residues. CDR1 and CDR2 from the germline V gene are MNHEY and SMNVEV (reference sequence). V was shortened by 1 base and J by 0 bases, with 15 bases between the two germline ends. CDR3 region: CASSLYPGGRTNYGYTF. The CDR3 DNA is TGTGCCAGCAGTTTATACCCCGGTGGTCGGACTAACTATGGCTACACCTTC.

The chain carries TRBV6-5 and TRBJ2-3; 8 bases are a match to TRBD1. The CDR3 is 15 amino acids. V was pared by 6 bases and J by 0 bases, with 5 bases of the junction left unmatched. Germline V gene data show CDR1 as MNHEY and CDR2 as SVGAGI. CDR3 nucleotides: TGTGCCAGCAGGCGGACAGGGATTAGCACAGATACGCAGTATTTT. Amino acids: CASRRTGISTDTQYF.